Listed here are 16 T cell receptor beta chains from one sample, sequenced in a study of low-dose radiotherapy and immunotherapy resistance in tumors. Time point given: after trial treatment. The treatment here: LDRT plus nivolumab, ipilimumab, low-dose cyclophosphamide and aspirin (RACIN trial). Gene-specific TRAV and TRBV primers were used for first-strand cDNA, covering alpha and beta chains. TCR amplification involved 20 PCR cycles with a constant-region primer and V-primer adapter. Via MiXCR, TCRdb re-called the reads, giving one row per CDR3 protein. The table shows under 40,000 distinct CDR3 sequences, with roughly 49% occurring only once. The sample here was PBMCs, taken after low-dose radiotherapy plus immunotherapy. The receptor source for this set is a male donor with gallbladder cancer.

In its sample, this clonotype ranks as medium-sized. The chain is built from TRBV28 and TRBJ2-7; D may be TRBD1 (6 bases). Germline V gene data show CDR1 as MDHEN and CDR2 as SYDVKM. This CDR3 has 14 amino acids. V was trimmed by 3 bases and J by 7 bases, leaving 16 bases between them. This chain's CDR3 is CASSFTGTSLEQYF. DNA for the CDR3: TGTGCCAGCAGTTTCACCGGGACATCCTTGGAGCAGTACTTC.

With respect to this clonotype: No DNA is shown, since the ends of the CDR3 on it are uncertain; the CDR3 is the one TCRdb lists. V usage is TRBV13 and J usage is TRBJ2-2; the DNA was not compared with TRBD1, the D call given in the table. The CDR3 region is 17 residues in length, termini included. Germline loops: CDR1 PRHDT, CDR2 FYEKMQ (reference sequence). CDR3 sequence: CASSPGGGDTGELFFFF.

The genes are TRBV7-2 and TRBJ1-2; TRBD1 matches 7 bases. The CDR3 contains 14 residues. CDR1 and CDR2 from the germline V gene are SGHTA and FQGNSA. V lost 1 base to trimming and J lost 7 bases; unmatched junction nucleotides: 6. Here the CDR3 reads CASSLGQGTGGYTF. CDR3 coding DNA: TGTGCCAGCAGCTTAGGACAGGGAACGGGTGGCTACACCTTC.

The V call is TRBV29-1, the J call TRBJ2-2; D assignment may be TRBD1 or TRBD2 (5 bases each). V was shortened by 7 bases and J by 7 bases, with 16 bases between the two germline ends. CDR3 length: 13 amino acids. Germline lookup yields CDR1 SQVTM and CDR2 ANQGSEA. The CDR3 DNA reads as TGCAGCGCACGGGACCCGGGATTCGGGGAGCTGTTTTTT. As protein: CSARDPGFGELFF.

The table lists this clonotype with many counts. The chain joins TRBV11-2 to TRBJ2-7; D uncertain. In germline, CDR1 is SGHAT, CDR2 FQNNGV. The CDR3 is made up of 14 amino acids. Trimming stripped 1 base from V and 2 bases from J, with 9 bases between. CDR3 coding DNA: TGTGCCAGCAGCTTAGTGGGTCCGACCTACGAGCAGTACTTC. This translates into CASSLVGPTYEQYF.

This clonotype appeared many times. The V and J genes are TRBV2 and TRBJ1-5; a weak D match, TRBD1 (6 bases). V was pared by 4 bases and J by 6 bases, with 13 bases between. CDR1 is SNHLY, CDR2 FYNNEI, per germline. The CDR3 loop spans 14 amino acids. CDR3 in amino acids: CASSGGGAVQPQHF. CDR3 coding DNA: TGTGCCAGCAGTGGCGGGGGGGCAGTTCAGCCCCAGCATTTT.

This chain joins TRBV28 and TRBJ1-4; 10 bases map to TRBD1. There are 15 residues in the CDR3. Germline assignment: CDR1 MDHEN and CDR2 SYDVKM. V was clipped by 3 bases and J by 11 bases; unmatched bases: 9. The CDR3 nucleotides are TGTGCCAGCAGTTTTGTTCGGACAGGGGGGAGGAAACTGTTTTTT. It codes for CASSFVRTGGRKLFF. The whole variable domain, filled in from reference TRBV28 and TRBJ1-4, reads DVKVTQSSRYLVKRTGEKVFLECVQDMDHENMFWYRQDPGLGLRLIYFSYDVKMKEKGDIPEGYSVSREKKERFSLILESASTNQTSMYLCASSFVRTGGRKLFFGSGTQLSVL.

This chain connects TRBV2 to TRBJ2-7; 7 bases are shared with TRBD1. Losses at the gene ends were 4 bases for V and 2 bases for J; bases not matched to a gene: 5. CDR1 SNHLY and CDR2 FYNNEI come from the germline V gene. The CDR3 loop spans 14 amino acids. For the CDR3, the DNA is TGTGCCAGCAGTGTCTACAGGGGCGCCTACGAGCAGTACTTC. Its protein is CASSVYRGAYEQYF.

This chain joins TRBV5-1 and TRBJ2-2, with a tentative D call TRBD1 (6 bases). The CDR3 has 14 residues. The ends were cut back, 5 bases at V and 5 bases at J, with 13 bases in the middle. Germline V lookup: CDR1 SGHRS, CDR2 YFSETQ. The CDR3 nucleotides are TGCGCCAGCAGTGTGGACAGCAAAACCGGGGAGCTGTTTTTT. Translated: CASSVDSKTGELFF.

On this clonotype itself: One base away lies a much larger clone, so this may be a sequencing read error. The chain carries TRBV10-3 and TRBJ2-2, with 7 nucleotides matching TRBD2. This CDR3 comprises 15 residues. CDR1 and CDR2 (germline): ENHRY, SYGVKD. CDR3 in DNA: TGTGCCATCAGTGAGCCGGGACTACACACCGCGGAGCTGTTTTTT. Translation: CAISEPGLHTAELFF.

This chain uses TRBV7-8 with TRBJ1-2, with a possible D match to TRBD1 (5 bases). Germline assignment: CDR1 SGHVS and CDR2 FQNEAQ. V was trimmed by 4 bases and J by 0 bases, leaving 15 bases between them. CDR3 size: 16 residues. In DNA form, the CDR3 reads TGTGCCAGCAGCTCAGCCGACAGTGCTTCTAACTATGGCTACACCTTC. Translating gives CASSSADSASNYGYTF.

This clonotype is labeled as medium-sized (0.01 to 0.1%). The CDR3 here is CASSVDHEQYF. CDR3 sequence (DNA): TGTGCCAGCAGCGTAGACCACGAGCAGTACTTC. The rearrangement uses TRBV9 and TRBJ2-7; D not certain. Trimming removed 0 bases at V and 5 bases at J, with 3 bases between. Germline V gene lookup returns CDR1 SGDLS and CDR2 YYNGEE. CDR3 length: 11 residues.

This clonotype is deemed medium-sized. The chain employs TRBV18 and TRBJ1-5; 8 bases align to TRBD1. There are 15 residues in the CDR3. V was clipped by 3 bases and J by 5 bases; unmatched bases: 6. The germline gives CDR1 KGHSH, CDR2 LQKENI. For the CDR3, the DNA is TGTGCCAGCTCACCTCGGACAGGGAGCGATCAGCCCCAGCATTTT. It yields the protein CASSPRTGSDQPQHF. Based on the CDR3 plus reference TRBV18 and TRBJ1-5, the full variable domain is NAGVMQNPRHLVRRRGQEARLRCSPMKGHSHVYWYRQLPEEGLKFMVYLQKENIIDESGMPKERFSAEFPKEGPSILRIQQVVRGDSAAYFCASSPRTGSDQPQHFGDGTRLSIL.

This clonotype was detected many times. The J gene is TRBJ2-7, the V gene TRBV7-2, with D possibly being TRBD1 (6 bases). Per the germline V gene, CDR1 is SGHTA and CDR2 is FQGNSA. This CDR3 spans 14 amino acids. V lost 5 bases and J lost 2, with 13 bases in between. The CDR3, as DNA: TGTGCCAGCAGCACTGGACAGATCCCCTACGAGCAGTACTTC. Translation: CASSTGQIPYEQYF.

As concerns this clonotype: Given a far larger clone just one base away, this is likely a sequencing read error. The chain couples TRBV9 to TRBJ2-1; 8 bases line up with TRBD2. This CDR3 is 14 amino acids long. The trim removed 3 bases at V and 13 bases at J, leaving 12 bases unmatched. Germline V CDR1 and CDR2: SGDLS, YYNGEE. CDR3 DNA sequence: TGTGCCAGCAGCGGGACTAGCTTATCGGAGACCCAGTTCTTC. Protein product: CASSGTSLSETQFF.

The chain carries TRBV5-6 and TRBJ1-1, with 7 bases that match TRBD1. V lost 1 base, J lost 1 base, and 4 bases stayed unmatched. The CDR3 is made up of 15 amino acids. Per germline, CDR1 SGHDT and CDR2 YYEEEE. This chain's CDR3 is CASSLLGTENTEAFF. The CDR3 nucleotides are TGTGCCAGCAGCTTGCTCGGGACAGAGAACACTGAAGCTTTCTTT.